The following is a T cell receptor beta chain sequence with its context. This specimen comes from a study of T cell responses to AZD1222 COVID-19 vaccine. The length of the CDR3 is 14 residues. The V and J ends lost 2 bases and 9 bases, in that order; junction bases with no gene match: 7. Looked up from germline, CDR1 is GTSNPN and CDR2 is SVGIG (reference sequence). Generated by immunoSEQ multiplex PCR, the TCRdb table keeps only in-frame clones and is missing some. The table lists just under 80,000 clones, about 92% of them singletons. The TCR originated in an adult who received the AZD1222 COVID-19 vaccine. The J gene is TRBJ1-6, the V gene TRBV30, with TRBD1 matching 7 bases. The starting material was peripheral blood, obtained 28 days after the second AZD1222 dose. CDR3 sequence reads: CAWSRGQSPSPLHF. CDR3 bases: TGTGCCTGGAGTAGGGGACAGTCCCCTTCACCCCTCCACTTT. The variable domain in full, completed from reference TRBV30 and TRBJ1-6, reads SQTIHQWPATLVQPVGSPLSLECTVEGTSNPNLYWYRQAAGRGLQLLFYSVGIGQISSEVPQNLSASRPQDRQFILSSKKLLLSDSGFYLCAWSRGQSPSPLHFGNGTRLTVT.